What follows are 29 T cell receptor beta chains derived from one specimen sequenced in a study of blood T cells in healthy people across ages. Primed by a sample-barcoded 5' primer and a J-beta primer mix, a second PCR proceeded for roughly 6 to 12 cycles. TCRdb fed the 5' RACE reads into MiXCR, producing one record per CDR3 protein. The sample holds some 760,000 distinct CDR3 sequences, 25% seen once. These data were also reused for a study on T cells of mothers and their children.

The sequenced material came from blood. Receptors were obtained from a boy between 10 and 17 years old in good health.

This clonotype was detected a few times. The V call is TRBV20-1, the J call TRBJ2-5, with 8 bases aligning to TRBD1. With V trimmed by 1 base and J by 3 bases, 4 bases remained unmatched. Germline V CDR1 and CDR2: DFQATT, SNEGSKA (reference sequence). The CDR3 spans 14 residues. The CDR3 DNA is TGCAGTGCTAGAGTCCTGACAGGGGAAGAGACCCAGTACTTC. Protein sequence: CSARVLTGEETQYF.

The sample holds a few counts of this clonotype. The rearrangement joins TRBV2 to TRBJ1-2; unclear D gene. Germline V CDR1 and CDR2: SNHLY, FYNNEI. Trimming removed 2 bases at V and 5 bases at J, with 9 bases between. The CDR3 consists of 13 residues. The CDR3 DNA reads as TGTGCCAGCAGTGAACTAGGCGATTATGGCTACACCTTC. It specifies CASSELGDYGYTF.

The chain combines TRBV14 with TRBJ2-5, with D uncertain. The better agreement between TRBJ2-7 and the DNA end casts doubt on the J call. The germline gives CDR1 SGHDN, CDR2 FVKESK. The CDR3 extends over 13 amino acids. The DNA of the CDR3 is TGTGCCAGCAGCCCTGCTTGGGGTGGCGAGCAGTACTTC. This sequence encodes CASSPAWGGEQYF.

The CDR3 sequence: CASSPFEGGDEKLFF. The CDR3 nucleotides are TGTGCCAGCTCACCATTCGAAGGGGGTGATGAAAAACTGTTTTTT. The chain recombines TRBV18 with TRBJ1-4, with D possibly matching TRBD1 (6 bases). This CDR3 is built from 15 residues. Trimming pared 2 bases from V and 6 bases from J, leaving 13 bases between. From germline, CDR1 is KGHSH and CDR2 LQKENI.

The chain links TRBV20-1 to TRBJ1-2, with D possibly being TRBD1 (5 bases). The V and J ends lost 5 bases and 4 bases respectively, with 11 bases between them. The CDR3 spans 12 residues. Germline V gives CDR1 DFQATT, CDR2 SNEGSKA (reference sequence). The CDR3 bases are TGCAGTGCTCATGACAGTGCCTATGGCTACACCTTC. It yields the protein CSAHDSAYGYTF.

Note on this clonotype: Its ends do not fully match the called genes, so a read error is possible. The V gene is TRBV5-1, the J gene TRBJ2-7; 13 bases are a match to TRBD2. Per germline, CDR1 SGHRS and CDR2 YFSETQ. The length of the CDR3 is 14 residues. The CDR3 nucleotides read TGCGCTAGCAGCTTTGGGACTAGCGGGAACGAGCAGTACTTC. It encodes CASSFGTSGNEQYF.

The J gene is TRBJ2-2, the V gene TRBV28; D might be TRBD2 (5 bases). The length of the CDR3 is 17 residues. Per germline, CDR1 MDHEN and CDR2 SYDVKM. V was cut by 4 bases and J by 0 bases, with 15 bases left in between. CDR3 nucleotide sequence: TGTGCCAGCAGTTCATCTCCGGGAACACCGAACACCGGGGAGCTGTTTTTT. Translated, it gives CASSSSPGTPNTGELFF.

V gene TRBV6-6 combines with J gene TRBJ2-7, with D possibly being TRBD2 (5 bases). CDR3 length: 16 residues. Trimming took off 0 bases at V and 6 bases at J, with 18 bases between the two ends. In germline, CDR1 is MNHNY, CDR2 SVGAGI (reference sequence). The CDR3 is CASSYSLSRRVGEQYF. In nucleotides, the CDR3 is TGTGCCAGCAGTTACTCGTTGTCTAGGCGGGTAGGCGAGCAGTACTTC.

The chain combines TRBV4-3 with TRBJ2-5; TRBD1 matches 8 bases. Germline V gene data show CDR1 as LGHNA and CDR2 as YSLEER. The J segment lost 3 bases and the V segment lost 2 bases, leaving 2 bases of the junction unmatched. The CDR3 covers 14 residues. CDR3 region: CASSQPDREETQYF. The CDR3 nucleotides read TGCGCCAGCAGCCAACCGGACAGGGAAGAGACCCAGTACTTC.

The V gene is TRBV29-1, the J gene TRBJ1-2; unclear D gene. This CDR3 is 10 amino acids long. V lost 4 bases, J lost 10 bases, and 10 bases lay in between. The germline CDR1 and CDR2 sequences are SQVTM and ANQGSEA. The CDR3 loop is CSVARVDYTF. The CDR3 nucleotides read TGCAGCGTTGCACGAGTGGACTACACCTTC.

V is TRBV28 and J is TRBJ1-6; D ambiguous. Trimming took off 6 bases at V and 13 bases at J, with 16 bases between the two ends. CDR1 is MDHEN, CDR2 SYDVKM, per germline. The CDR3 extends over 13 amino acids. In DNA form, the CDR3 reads TGTGCCAGCAGGAATGGGAACGAAGCTCCCCTCCACTTT. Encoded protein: CASRNGNEAPLHF.

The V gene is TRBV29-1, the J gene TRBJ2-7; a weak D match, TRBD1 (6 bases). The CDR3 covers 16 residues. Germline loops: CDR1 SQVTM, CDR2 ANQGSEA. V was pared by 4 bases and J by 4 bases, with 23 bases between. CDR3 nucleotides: TGCAGCGTTGTATCGGGCAGGGGCCGATCCTATTACGAGCAGTACTTC. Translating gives CSVVSGRGRSYYEQYF.

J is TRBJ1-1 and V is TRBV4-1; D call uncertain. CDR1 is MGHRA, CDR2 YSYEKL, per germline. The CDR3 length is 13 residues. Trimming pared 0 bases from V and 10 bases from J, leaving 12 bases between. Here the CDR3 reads CASSQEDGPGAFF. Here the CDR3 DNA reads TGCGCCAGCAGCCAAGAGGATGGGCCTGGAGCTTTCTTT.

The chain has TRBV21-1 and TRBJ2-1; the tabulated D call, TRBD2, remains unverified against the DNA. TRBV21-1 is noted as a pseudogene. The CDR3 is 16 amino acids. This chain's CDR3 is CASSKDCGRRGNEQFF. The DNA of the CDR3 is TGTGCCAGCAGCAAAGATTGCGGGAGGCGGGGCAATGAGCAGTTCTTC.

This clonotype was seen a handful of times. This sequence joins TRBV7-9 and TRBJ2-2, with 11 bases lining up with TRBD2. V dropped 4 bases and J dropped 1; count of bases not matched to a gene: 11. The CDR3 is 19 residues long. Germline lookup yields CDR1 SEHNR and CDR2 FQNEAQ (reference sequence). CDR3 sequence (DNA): TGTGCCAGCAGCTCCTCTCAGATGGGACTAGCGGAGAACACCGGGGAGCTGTTTTTT. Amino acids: CASSSSQMGLAENTGELFF.

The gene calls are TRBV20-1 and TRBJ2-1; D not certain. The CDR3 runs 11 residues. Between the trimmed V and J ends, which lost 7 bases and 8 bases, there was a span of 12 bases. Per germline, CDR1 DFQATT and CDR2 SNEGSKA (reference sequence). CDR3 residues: CSGQLSHEQFF. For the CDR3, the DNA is TGCAGTGGCCAACTAAGTCATGAGCAGTTCTTC.

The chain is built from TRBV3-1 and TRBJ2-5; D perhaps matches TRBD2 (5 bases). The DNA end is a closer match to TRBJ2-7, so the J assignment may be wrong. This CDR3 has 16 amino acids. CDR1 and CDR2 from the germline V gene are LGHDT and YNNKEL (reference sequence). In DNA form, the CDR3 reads TGTGCCAGCAGCCACGCCCGAAGAGGGAGCTCCTACGAGCAGTACTTC. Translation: CASSHARRGSSYEQYF.

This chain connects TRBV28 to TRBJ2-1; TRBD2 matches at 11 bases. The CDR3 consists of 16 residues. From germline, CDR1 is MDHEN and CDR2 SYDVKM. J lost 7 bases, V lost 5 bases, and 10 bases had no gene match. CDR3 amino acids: CASSPSSSGRRNEQFF. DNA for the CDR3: TGTGCCAGCAGTCCATCATCTAGCGGGAGGAGGAATGAGCAGTTCTTC.

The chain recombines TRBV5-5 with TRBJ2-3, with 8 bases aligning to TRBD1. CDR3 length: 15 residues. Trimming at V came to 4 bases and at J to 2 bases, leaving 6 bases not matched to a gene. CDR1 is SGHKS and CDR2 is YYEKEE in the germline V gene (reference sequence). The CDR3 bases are TGTGCCAGCAGCCTGGGACAGGAAATCACAGATACGCAGTATTTT. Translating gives CASSLGQEITDTQYF.

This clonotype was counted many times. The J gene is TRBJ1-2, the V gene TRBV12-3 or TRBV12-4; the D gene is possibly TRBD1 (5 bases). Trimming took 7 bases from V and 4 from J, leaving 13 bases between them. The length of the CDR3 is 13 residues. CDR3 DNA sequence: TGTGCCAGCACCCAGAGGGGTGGCTATGGCTACACCTTC. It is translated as CASTQRGGYGYTF.

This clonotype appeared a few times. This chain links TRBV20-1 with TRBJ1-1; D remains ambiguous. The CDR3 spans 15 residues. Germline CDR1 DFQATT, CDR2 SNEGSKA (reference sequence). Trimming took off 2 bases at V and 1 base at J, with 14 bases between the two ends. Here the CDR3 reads CSARPRGSGNTEAFF. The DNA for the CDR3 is TGCAGTGCTAGACCGCGCGGGAGCGGGAACACTGAAGCTTTCTTT.

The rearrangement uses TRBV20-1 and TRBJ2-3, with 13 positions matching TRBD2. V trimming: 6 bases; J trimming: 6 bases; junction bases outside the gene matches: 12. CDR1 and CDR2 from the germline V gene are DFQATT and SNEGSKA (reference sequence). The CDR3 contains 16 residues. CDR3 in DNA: TGCAGTGCGACCCGACTAGCGGGGGGACTCGTGGATACGCAGTATTTT. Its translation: CSATRLAGGLVDTQYF.

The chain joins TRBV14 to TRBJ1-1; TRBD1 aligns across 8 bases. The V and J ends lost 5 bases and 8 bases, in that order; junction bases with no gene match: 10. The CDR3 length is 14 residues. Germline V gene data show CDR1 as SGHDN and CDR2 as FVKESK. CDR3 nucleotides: TGTGCCAGCAGCAGACAGGGGTACCTGAGCGAAGCTTTCTTT. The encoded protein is CASSRQGYLSEAFF. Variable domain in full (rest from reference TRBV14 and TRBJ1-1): EAGVTQFPSHSVIEKGQTVTLRCDPISGHDNLYWYRRVMGKEIKFLLHFVKESKQDESGMPNNRFLAERTGGTYSTLKVQPAELEDSGVYFCASSRQGYLSEAFFGQGTRLTVV.

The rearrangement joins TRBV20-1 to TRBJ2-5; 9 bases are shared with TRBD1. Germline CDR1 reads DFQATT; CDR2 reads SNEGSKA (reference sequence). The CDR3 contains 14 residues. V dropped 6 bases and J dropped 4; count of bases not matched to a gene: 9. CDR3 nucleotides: TGCAGTGCGCCCCCGGGACAGGGCCTAGAGACCCAGTACTTC. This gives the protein CSAPPGQGLETQYF.

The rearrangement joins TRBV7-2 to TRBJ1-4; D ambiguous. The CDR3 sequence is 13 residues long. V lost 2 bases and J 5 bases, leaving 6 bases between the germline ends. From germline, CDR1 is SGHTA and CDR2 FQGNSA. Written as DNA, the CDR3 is TGTGCCAGCAGCTTATACCGAAATGAAAAACTGTTTTTT. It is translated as CASSLYRNEKLFF.

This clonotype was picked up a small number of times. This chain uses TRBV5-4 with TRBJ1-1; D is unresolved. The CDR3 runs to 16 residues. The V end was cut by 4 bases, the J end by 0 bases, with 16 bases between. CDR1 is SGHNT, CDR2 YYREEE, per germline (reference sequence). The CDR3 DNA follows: TGTGCCAGCAGCCCCCCGGGCCAAACTCTGAACACTGAAGCTTTCTTT. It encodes CASSPPGQTLNTEAFF.

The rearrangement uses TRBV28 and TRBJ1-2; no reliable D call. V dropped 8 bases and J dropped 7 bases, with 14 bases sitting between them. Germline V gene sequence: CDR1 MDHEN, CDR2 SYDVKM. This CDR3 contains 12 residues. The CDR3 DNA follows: TGTGCCAGCCATTTCCAGAGAAGTGGCTACACCTTC. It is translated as CASHFQRSGYTF.

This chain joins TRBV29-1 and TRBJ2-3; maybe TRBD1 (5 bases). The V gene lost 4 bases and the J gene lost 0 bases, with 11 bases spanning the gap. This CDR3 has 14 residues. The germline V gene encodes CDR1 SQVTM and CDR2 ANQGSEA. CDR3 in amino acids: CSVAGRVSTDTQYF. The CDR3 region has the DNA TGCAGCGTTGCGGGCAGGGTGAGCACAGATACGCAGTATTTT.

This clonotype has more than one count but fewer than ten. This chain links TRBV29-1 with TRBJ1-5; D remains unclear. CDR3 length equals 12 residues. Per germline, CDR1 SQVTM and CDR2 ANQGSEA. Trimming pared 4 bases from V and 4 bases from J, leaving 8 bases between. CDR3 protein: CSVVADNQPQHF. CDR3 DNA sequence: TGCAGCGTTGTAGCTGATAATCAGCCCCAGCATTTT.